Following are 32 T cell receptor beta chains from one sample sequenced in a study of T cells in Graves' hyperthyroidism and ophthalmopathy. TCR beta CDR3 sequences were amplified from RNA transcripts. A first-round RT-PCR of the TCR CDR3 used the HTBI primer set. TCRdb fed the multiplex PCR reads into MiXCR, producing one record per CDR3 protein. The data contain some 740,000 distinct CDR3 sequences, 12% to 15% of them singletons. Sequencing input: blood. These TCRs come from a young woman with Graves' hyperthyroidism.

This clonotype was counted many times. CDR3: CASSFEGPLSYNEQFF. CDR3 coding DNA: TGTGCCAGCAGCTTTGAGGGTCCACTCTCCTACAATGAGCAGTTCTTC. The J gene is TRBJ2-1, the V gene TRBV7-8; D is possibly TRBD2 (5 bases). Germline CDR1 SGHVS, CDR2 FQNEAQ. This CDR3 comprises 16 residues. V was trimmed by 3 bases and J by 0 bases, leaving 12 bases between them. The whole variable domain, remainder taken from reference TRBV7-8 and TRBJ2-1, is GAGVSQSPRYKVAKRGQDVALRCDPISGHVSLFWYQQALGQGPEFLTYFQNEAQLDKSGLPSDRFFAERPEGSVSTLKIQRTQQEDSAVYLCASSFEGPLSYNEQFFGPGTRLTVL.

This clonotype has only a few counts. The chain couples TRBV6-1 to TRBJ2-1, with 8 bases fitting TRBD1. V lost 6 bases, J lost 2 bases, and 9 bases stayed unmatched. Germline V gene data show CDR1 as MNHNS and CDR2 as SASEGT. CDR3 length: 16 amino acids. CDR3 protein: CASRPTDRGAYNEQFF. The CDR3 DNA reads TGTGCCAGCAGACCGACCGACAGGGGTGCCTACAATGAGCAGTTCTTC.

This clonotype has at least ten counts. J is TRBJ2-7 and V is TRBV30; D possibly corresponds to TRBD1 (6 bases). This CDR3 region has 15 residues. The ends were cut back, 2 bases at V and 1 base at J, with 15 bases in the middle. The germline CDR1 and CDR2 sequences are GTSNPN and SVGIG (reference sequence). The CDR3 DNA reads TGTGCCTGGAGTCCCGTGGCAGGGGAGTCCTACGAGCAGTACTTC. It encodes CAWSPVAGESYEQYF.

This clonotype was detected many times. The rearrangement links TRBV3-1 to TRBJ1-1, with 11 bases matching TRBD1. The junction had 4 bases not matched to a gene; V was cut back by 1 base and J by 9 bases. CDR1 is LGHDT, CDR2 YNNKEL, per germline (reference sequence). CDR3 size: 14 residues. CDR3 sequence reads: CASSQGWTGGKAFF. CDR3 DNA sequence: TGTGCCAGCAGCCAAGGGTGGACAGGGGGCAAAGCTTTCTTT.

This clonotype came up many times. The rearrangement links TRBV20-1 to TRBJ1-2; weak D call: TRBD1 (6 bases). Germline assignment: CDR1 DFQATT and CDR2 SNEGSKA (reference sequence). The CDR3 covers 15 residues. V gave up 6 bases and J gave up 4 bases, with 21 bases separating them. CDR3 region: CSATGFSTGIYGYTF. DNA of the CDR3: TGCAGTGCCACCGGTTTTAGTACAGGGATCTATGGCTACACCTTC.

The CDR3 DNA follows: TGTGCCAGCAGCTTAGTACGGGAAAGAGGCAATGAGCAGTTCTTC. Translated, it gives CASSLVRERGNEQFF. The V and J genes are TRBV11-2 and TRBJ2-1, with D maybe TRBD2 (5 bases). The V end was cut by 1 base, the J end by 6 bases, with 13 bases between. The CDR3 loop spans 15 amino acids. Germline V gene sequence: CDR1 SGHAT, CDR2 FQNNGV.

This clonotype has ten or more counts. The chain recombines TRBV11-2 with TRBJ2-7; 7 nucleotides align to TRBD2. Per the germline V gene, CDR1 is SGHAT and CDR2 is FQNNGV. Trimming took 4 bases from V and 7 from J; bases not matched to a gene: 13. The CDR3 length is 15 residues. CDR3 nucleotides: TGTGCCAGCAGCTCTATGGGACTACCTCTACGAGAGCAGTACTTC. It encodes CASSSMGLPLREQYF.

This clonotype was seen many times. The V call is TRBV18, the J call TRBJ2-1, with D hard to call. Germline V gives CDR1 KGHSH, CDR2 LQKENI. The CDR3 runs 13 residues. The V end lost 7 bases, the J end lost 5 bases, and 12 bases lay between the germline ends. The chain's CDR3 is CASYTMKNNEQFF. Written as DNA, the CDR3 is TGTGCCAGCTACACCATGAAAAACAATGAGCAGTTCTTC.

V gene TRBV25-1 combines with J gene TRBJ2-7; TRBD1 matches at 9 bases. This CDR3 comprises 16 residues. The V gene's germline CDR1 is MGHDK and CDR2 SYGVNS. J gave up 3 bases and V 4 bases, and 10 bases lay outside the gene matches. Here the CDR3 DNA reads TGTGCCAGCAGTGCCCAAATGGGACAGGGCCTCTACGAGCAGTACTTC. It encodes CASSAQMGQGLYEQYF.

At least ten counts were recorded for this clonotype. The chain carries TRBV7-9 and TRBJ2-1, with 9 bases fitting TRBD2. The germline gives CDR1 SEHNR, CDR2 FQNEAQ (reference sequence). The CDR3 spans 16 residues. After removal of 4 bases from V and 9 bases from J, the junction contained 13 bases not matched to a gene. The CDR3, as DNA: TGTGCCAGCAGCTCACATATAGCGGGAGCACAGGGTGAGCAGTTCTTC. Protein product: CASSSHIAGAQGEQFF.

This clonotype was seen only a few times. CDR3 nucleotide sequence: TGTGCCTGGAGTAGGGGTTCTCTCGGGATAGATACGCAGTATTTT. It is translated as CAWSRGSLGIDTQYF. J is TRBJ2-3 and V is TRBV30, with D tentatively TRBD1 or TRBD2 (5 bases each). This CDR3 contains 15 residues. Germline assignment: CDR1 GTSNPN and CDR2 SVGIG (reference sequence). The V and J ends lost 2 bases and 5 bases respectively, with 17 bases between them. The full variable domain, in which reference TRBV30 and TRBJ2-3 provide the parts outside the CDR3, is SQTIHQWPATLVQPVGSPLSLECTVEGTSNPNLYWYRQAAGRGLQLLFYSVGIGQISSEVPQNLSASRPQDRQFILSSKKLLLSDSGFYLCAWSRGSLGIDTQYFGPGTRLTVL.

V is TRBV7-9 and J is TRBJ2-1; 8 nucleotides agree with TRBD1. With V trimmed by 1 base and J by 3 bases, 2 bases remained unmatched. The CDR3 consists of 15 residues. Looked up from germline, CDR1 is SEHNR and CDR2 is FQNEAQ (reference sequence). The CDR3 loop is CASSLDGTGYNEQFF. Here the CDR3 DNA reads TGTGCCAGCAGCTTAGATGGGACAGGCTACAATGAGCAGTTCTTC.

This clonotype was seen repeatedly, ten times or more. The chain couples TRBV20-1 to TRBJ2-1, with 9 bases aligning to TRBD2. The V segment lost 3 bases and the J segment 9 bases; nucleotides outside the gene matches: 9. The CDR3 extends over 14 amino acids. Germline CDR1 reads DFQATT; CDR2 reads SNEGSKA (reference sequence). The CDR3 protein is CSASSASGIGEQFF. CDR3 bases: TGCAGTGCTAGTTCGGCTAGCGGGATCGGTGAGCAGTTCTTC.

This clonotype showed up many times. The CDR3: CSARDMGEHEQYF. The DNA of the CDR3 is TGCAGTGCTAGAGATATGGGGGAACACGAGCAGTACTTC. The chain has TRBV20-1 and TRBJ2-7; D assignment may be TRBD1 or TRBD2 (5 bases each). V gave up 0 bases and J gave up 5 bases, with 11 bases separating them. CDR1 DFQATT and CDR2 SNEGSKA come from the germline V gene (reference sequence). This CDR3 is 13 amino acids long.

The genes are TRBV20-1 and TRBJ2-2, with 10 bases lining up with TRBD2. CDR3 length: 16 amino acids. Germline V gene lookup returns CDR1 DFQATT and CDR2 SNEGSKA (reference sequence). The V and J ends lost 6 bases and 1 base, in that order; junction bases with no gene match: 8. The CDR3 loop reads CSADTGLAENTGELFF. The DNA of the CDR3 is TGCAGTGCAGATACCGGACTAGCGGAGAACACCGGGGAGCTGTTTTTT.

This clonotype was seen repeatedly, ten times or more. This chain connects TRBV4-2 to TRBJ2-5; 10 bases fit TRBD2. The J segment lost 2 bases and the V segment lost 1 base, leaving 7 bases of the junction unmatched. Germline CDR1 and CDR2: LGHNA and YNFKEQ. CDR3 length equals 17 residues. CDR3 in amino acids: CASSQAASGSGQETQYF. CDR3 in DNA: TGTGCCAGCAGCCAAGCCGCTAGCGGGAGCGGGCAAGAGACCCAGTACTTC.

The CDR3 protein is CASSLRDWGTHPDTQYF. DNA for the CDR3: TGTGCCAGCAGCCTAAGAGACTGGGGCACTCACCCAGATACGCAGTATTTT. The rearrangement uses TRBV7-9 and TRBJ2-3; TRBD1 is a possible D gene (5 bases). Trimming removed 5 bases from V and 4 bases from J, with 22 bases in between. The CDR3 loop spans 17 amino acids. Germline V gene sequence: CDR1 SEHNR, CDR2 FQNEAQ (reference sequence).

This clonotype showed up just once. The chain is built from TRBV3-1 and TRBJ2-2; no clear D. CDR1 is LGHDT, CDR2 YNNKEL, per germline (reference sequence). This CDR3 contains 14 residues. V was cut by 6 bases and J by 1 base, with 9 bases left in between. CDR3 amino acids: CASSRALNTGELFF. In DNA, the CDR3 is TGTGCCAGCAGTAGGGCTTTGAACACCGGGGAGCTGTTTTTT. Full variable domain (outside the CDR3, taken from reference TRBV3-1 and TRBJ2-2): DTAVSQTPKYLVTQMGNDKSIKCEQNLGHDTMYWYKQDSKKFLKIMFSYNNKELIINETVPNRFSPKSPDKAHLNLHINSLELGDSAVYFCASSRALNTGELFFGEGSRLTVL.

This sequence joins TRBV9 and TRBJ2-3, with a weak D call TRBD1 (5 bases). CDR3 length: 14 residues. Deletions cut 7 bases from V and 4 bases from J, with 16 bases between. CDR1 is SGDLS, CDR2 YYNGEE, per germline. The CDR3 DNA follows: TGTGCCAGCTCAGTATGGGGCGGCTCAGATACGCAGTATTTT. Translating it yields CASSVWGGSDTQYF. Full variable domain (remainder filled in from reference TRBV9 and TRBJ2-3): DSGVTQTPKHLITATGQRVTLRCSPRSGDLSVYWYQQSLDQGLQFLIQYYNGEERAKGNILERFSAQQFPDLHSELNLSSLELGDSALYFCASSVWGGSDTQYFGPGTRLTVL.

The CDR3 coding sequence is TGTGCCAGCAGTGAAGCGGAACCGTGGGGCCCGGCGGCTAGCGGAAACACAGATACGCAGTATTTT. It encodes CASSEAEPWGPAASGNTDTQYF. This chain connects TRBV6-1 to TRBJ2-3, with 7 bases aligning to TRBD2. V was clipped by 0 bases and J by 2 bases; unmatched bases: 23. The CDR3 length is 22 residues. Germline V CDR1 and CDR2: MNHNS, SASEGT.

The CDR3 sequence is CASSYDRGGPAGELFF. CDR3 sequence (DNA): TGTGCCAGCAGTTATGACAGGGGGGGCCCGGCCGGGGAGCTGTTTTTT. The chain couples TRBV12-3 or TRBV12-4 to TRBJ2-2, with 9 bases identical to TRBD1. The CDR3 sequence is 16 residues long. V was clipped by 4 bases and J by 6 bases; unmatched bases: 9.

Ten or more counts support this clonotype. The chain recombines TRBV7-9 with TRBJ1-4, with TRBD1 identical over 7 bases. Germline trimming cut 4 bases from V and 2 bases from J; bases unmatched to any gene: 7. The V gene's germline CDR1 is SEHNR and CDR2 FQNEAQ (reference sequence). The CDR3 covers 16 residues. The CDR3 region is CASSSGQYGTNEKLFF. The DNA for the CDR3 is TGTGCCAGCAGCTCGGGACAGTACGGGACTAATGAAAAACTGTTTTTT.

The sample holds many counts of this clonotype. This rearrangement joins TRBV5-1 to TRBJ2-7; D remains ambiguous. This CDR3 spans 15 amino acids. The germline V and J ends were trimmed by 4 bases and 2 bases, with 16 bases remaining between them. Looked up from germline, CDR1 is SGHRS and CDR2 is YFSETQ. The CDR3, as DNA: TGCGCCAGCAGCCCCACCACCACAGCTACCTACGAGCAGTACTTC. Translation: CASSPTTTATYEQYF.

The chain links TRBV7-3 to TRBJ2-1; 7 nucleotides align to TRBD1. The V gene's germline CDR1 is SGHTA and CDR2 FQGTGA. The V and J ends lost 6 bases and 9 bases, in that order; junction bases with no gene match: 8. The CDR3 consists of 13 residues. DNA of the CDR3: TGTGCCAGCAGTCGTACAGGGGCTGGTGAGCAGTTCTTC. This sequence encodes CASSRTGAGEQFF. Drawing the rest from reference TRBV7-3 and TRBJ2-1, the complete variable domain is GAGVSQTPSNKVTEKGKYVELRCDPISGHTALYWYRQSLGQGPEFLIYFQGTGAADDSGLPNDRFFAVRPEGSVSTLKIQRTERGDSAVYLCASSRTGAGEQFFGPGTRLTVL.

Ten or more counts support this clonotype. The chain employs TRBV6-5 and TRBJ1-1; D remains ambiguous. Germline V gives CDR1 MNHEY, CDR2 SVGAGI. The CDR3 consists of 13 residues. V was cut by 2 bases and J by 8 bases, with 12 bases left in between. The CDR3 loop is CASSYEGTAEAFF. The CDR3 bases are TGTGCCAGCAGTTACGAGGGTACAGCAGAAGCTTTCTTT.

About this clonotype itself: At one end, the junction sequence differs from germline, possibly due to a read error. The V and J genes are TRBV20-1 and TRBJ2-5; TRBD2 agrees at 9 bases. The CDR3 sequence is 14 residues long. Germline CDR1 DFQATT, CDR2 SNEGSKA (reference sequence). CDR3 region: CSAVPLAGSEAQYF. The CDR3 coding sequence is TGCAGTGCCGTACCGCTAGCGGGGTCAGAGGCCCAGTACTTC.

This clonotype was seen ten or more times. The chain recombines TRBV5-6 with TRBJ1-1; D unclear. Germline V gives CDR1 SGHDT, CDR2 YYEEEE. This CDR3 is 12 amino acids long. With 5 bases removed from V and 5 bases from J, the gap between germline ends came to 10 bases. Here the CDR3 reads CASSWTATEAFF. CDR3 in DNA: TGTGCCAGCAGTTGGACGGCTACTGAAGCTTTCTTT.

In its sample, this clonotype was seen once. The J gene is TRBJ2-7, the V gene TRBV20-1; 7 positions agree with TRBD2. V dropped 0 bases and J dropped 6; count of bases not matched to a gene: 14. This CDR3 comprises 16 residues. Looked up from germline, CDR1 is DFQATT and CDR2 is SNEGSKA (reference sequence). The CDR3 loop reads CSARDGAGMLLGEQYF. The CDR3 coding sequence is TGCAGTGCTAGAGATGGAGCGGGAATGCTACTCGGCGAGCAGTACTTC.

The V call is TRBV7-9, the J call TRBJ1-1; 8 nucleotides line up with TRBD1. V gave up 5 bases and J gave up 1 base; unmatched junction bases: 12. Germline V gene data show CDR1 as SEHNR and CDR2 as FQNEAQ (reference sequence). This CDR3 is built from 17 residues. CDR3 loop: CASSPRRAGGANTEAFF. As DNA, the CDR3 is TGTGCCAGCAGCCCGAGGCGAGCAGGGGGCGCGAACACTGAAGCTTTCTTT. Together with reference TRBV7-9 and TRBJ1-1, the CDR3 gives the full variable domain: DTGVSQNPRHKITKRGQNVTFRCDPISEHNRLYWYRQTLGQGPEFLTYFQNEAQLEKSRLLSDRFSAERPKGSFSTLEIQRTEQGDSAMYLCASSPRRAGGANTEAFFGQGTRLTVV.

In its sample, this clonotype was seen a few times. CDR3 amino acids: CATSDWRSETQYF. DNA for the CDR3: TGTGCCACCAGTGATTGGAGGAGTGAGACCCAGTACTTC. V is TRBV24-1 and J is TRBJ2-5, with D possibly being TRBD2 (5 bases). The CDR3 contains 13 residues. CDR1 is KGHDR, CDR2 SFDVKD, per germline. The V end was cut by 2 bases, the J end by 5 bases, with 8 bases between.

This clonotype was counted many times. V gene TRBV6-2 or TRBV6-3 combines with J gene TRBJ2-5; D possibly corresponds to TRBD1 (6 bases). This CDR3 has 17 amino acids. Deletions cut 2 bases from V and 4 bases from J, with 20 bases between. Germline CDR1 reads MNHEY; CDR2 reads SVGEGT. CDR3 region: CASSYPQSRGVAETQYF. In DNA, the CDR3 is TGTGCCAGCAGTTACCCGCAATCCAGGGGCGTCGCAGAGACCCAGTACTTC.

This clonotype was picked up many times. The chain has TRBV6-2 or TRBV6-3 and TRBJ1-1, with 7 bases identical to TRBD1. This CDR3 has 15 amino acids. V trimming: 0 bases; J trimming: 5 bases; junction bases outside the gene matches: 6. From germline, CDR1 is MNHEY and CDR2 SVGEGT. Here the CDR3 DNA reads TGTGCCAGCAGTTACTCCACACAGGGGAATACTGAAGCTTTCTTT. It is translated as CASSYSTQGNTEAFF.